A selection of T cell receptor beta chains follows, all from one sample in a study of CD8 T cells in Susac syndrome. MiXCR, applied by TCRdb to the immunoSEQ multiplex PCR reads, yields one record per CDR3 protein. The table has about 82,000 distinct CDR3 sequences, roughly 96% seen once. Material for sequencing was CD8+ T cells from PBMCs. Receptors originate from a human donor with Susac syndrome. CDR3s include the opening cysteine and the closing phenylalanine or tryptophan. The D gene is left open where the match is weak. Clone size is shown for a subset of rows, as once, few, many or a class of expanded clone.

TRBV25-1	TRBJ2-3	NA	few	TGTGCCAGCAGTGTTAGCGGCGGGAGCACAGATACGCAGTATTTT	CASSVSGGSTDTQYF
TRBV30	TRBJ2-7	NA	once	TGTGCCTGGAGTGTTCCCCCCAGGGACTACGAGCAGTACTTC	CAWSVPPRDYEQYF
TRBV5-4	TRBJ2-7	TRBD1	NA	TGTGCCAGCAGCCTCAGCCGAGACAGGGTTTACCACGAGCAGTACTTC	CASSLSRDRVYHEQYF
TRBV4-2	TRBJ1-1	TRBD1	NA	TGTGCCAGCAGCCAAGACTGGCAGGGGGCTAAAAGAGAAGCTTTCTTT	CASSQDWQGAKREAFF
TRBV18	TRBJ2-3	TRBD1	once	TGTGCCAGCTCGTACAGGGGGAAGGAAGATACGCAGTATTTT	CASSYRGKEDTQYF
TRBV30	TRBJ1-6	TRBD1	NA	TGTGCCTGGAGTCTCCACCGGACAGGGAATTCACCCCTCCACTTT	CAWSLHRTGNSPLHF
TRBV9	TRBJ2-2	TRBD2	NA	TGTGCCAGCAGCGGGCCTCGAGCTAGCGGGAACACCGGGGAGCTGTTTTTT	CASSGPRASGNTGELFF
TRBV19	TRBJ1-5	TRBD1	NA	TGTGCCAGTACCAAAGGGGGAGGGGGCTATAGCAATCAGCCCCAGCATTTT	CASTKGGGGYSNQPQHF
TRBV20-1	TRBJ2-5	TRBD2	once	TGCAGTGCTAGTTATCGGCGGGGGGAGACCCAGTACTTC	CSASYRRGETQYF
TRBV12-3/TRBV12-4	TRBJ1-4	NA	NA	TGTGCCAGCAGGTACAGAGCCCCCAATGAAAAACTGTTTTTT	CASRYRAPNEKLFF
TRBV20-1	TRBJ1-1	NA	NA	TGCAGTGCTAGAGATTTGCGAGTAGCGAACACTGAAGCTTTCTTT	CSARDLRVANTEAFF
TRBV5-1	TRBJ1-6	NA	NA	TGCGCCAGCAGCTTGGTGTCGGACTCCTATAATTCACCCCTCCACTTT	CASSLVSDSYNSPLHF
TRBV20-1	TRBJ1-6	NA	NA	TGCAGTGCTAGGGTCGACTGGGATTCACCCCTCCACTTT	CSARVDWDSPLHF
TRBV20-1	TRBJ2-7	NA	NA	TGCAGTGCTAGAGGGTTCTCGGGACGGAGCTCCTACGAGCAGTACTTC	CSARGFSGRSSYEQYF
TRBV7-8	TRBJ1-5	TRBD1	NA	TGTGCCAGCAGCTTATGGGCAGGGGGCGGCCAGCCCCAGCATTTT	CASSLWAGGGQPQHF
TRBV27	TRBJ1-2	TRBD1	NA	TGTGCCAGCAGTACCTTGACAGGGGACGGCTACACCTTC	CASSTLTGDGYTF
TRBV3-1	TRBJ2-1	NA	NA	TGTGCCAGCAGCCAAGAACCATCGAATGAGCAGTTCTTC	CASSQEPSNEQFF
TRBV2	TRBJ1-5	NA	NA	TGTGCCAGCAGTCGCTGGGGCAATCAGCCCCAGCATTTT	CASSRWGNQPQHF
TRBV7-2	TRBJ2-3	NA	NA	TGTGCCAGCAGCTTTCAAGTATCTCGCACACACGATACGCAGTATTTT	CASSFQVSRTHDTQYF
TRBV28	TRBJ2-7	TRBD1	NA	TGTGCCAGCAGCATGGGACAGGTCTACGAGCAGTACTTC	CASSMGQVYEQYF
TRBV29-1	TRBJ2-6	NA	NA	TGCAGCGTTGTTGATCCCCTCGCAGGGGCTGGGGCCAACGTCCTGACTTTC	CSVVDPLAGAGANVLTF
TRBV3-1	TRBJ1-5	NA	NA	TGTGCCAGCCCTCCAAATCAGCCCCAGCATTTT	CASPPNQPQHF
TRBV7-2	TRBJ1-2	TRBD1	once	TGTGCCAGCAGAGCTGCAGGGGGCGATGGCTACACCTTC	CASRAAGGDGYTF
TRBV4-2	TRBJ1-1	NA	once	TGTGCCAGCAGCCAACCTCAGGGGAGGAACACTGAAGCTTTCTTT	CASSQPQGRNTEAFF
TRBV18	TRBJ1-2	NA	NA	TGTGCCAGCTCATCAGACAGCGCTACCGGCTATGGCTACACCTTC	CASSSDSATGYGYTF
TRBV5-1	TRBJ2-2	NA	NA	TGCGCCAGCAGCGGGGGAACTACCGCGAACACCGGGGAGCTGTTTTTT	CASSGGTTANTGELFF
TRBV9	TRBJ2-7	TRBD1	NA	TGTGCCAGCAGCCGGACAGGGGGCAACGAGCAGTACTTC	CASSRTGGNEQYF
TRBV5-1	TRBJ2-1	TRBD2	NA	TGCGCCAGCAGCCGGGAAAGCGGGGGGGCTAATGAGCAGTTCTTC	CASSRESGGANEQFF
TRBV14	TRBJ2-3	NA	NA	TGTGCCAGCTCTCCTGTCCGGGACGCCAGGGATACGCAGTATTTT	CASSPVRDARDTQYF
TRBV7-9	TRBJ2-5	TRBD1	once	TGTGCCAGCAGCCATCGGACAGGGGGCCGAGAGACCCAGTACTTC	CASSHRTGGRETQYF
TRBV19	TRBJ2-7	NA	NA	TGTGCCACCACCACGAGCAGCGAGCAGTACTTC	CATTTSSEQYF
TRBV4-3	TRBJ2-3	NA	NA	TGCGCCAGCAGCCAAGATGTAGAAGGAGGAGATACGCAGTATTTT	CASSQDVEGGDTQYF
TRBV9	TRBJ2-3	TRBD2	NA	TGTGCCAGCAGCGCCCCTGAGCGGGGGTCCACAGATACGCAGTATTTT	CASSAPERGSTDTQYF
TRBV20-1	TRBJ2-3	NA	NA	TGCAGTGGATTACACCCGGTTTCGATAGATACGCAGTATTTT	CSGLHPVSIDTQYF
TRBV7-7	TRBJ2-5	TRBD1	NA	TGTGCTAGCAGCCCGGGACAGTCAGGGACCCAGTACTTC	CASSPGQSGTQYF
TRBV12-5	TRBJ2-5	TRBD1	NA	TGTGCTAGTGGCCTGGACAGGGGCGGCCAAGAGACCCAGTACTTC	CASGLDRGGQETQYF
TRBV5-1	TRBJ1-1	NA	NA	TGCGCCAGCAAGTCCCAGGGGAACACTGAAGCTTTCTTT	CASKSQGNTEAFF
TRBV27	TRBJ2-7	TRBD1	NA	TGTGCCAGCAGTCCCGGACAGGGTCCCTCCGAGCAGTACTTC	CASSPGQGPSEQYF
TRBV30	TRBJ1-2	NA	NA	TGTGCCGACAGCGAGGAAGAGGGTGGCTACACCTTC	CADSEEEGGYTF
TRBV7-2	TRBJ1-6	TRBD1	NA	TGTGCCAGCAACCCCCAGGGGGCGGACGATTCACCCCTCCACTTT	CASNPQGADDSPLHF
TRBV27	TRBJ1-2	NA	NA	TGTGCCAGCAGTCCCTCCGCCCTTATCGTTTATAACTATGGCTACACCTTC	CASSPSALIVYNYGYTF
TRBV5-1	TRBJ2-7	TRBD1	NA	TGCGCCAGCAGCTTGTTATTGGGGACAGGGTCCTACGAGCAGTACTTC	CASSLLLGTGSYEQYF
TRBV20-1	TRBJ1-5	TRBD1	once	TGCAGTGCTCCCGACAGGGGAAAGAATCAGCCCCAGCATTTT	CSAPDRGKNQPQHF
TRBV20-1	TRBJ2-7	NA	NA	TGCAGTGCTAGAGTACCCTGGGGGGGGCCGGGAGAGCAGTACTTC	CSARVPWGGPGEQYF
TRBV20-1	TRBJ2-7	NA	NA	TGCAGTGCTAGTCCGACAGCCACCTACGAGCAGTACTTC	CSASPTATYEQYF
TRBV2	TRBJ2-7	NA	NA	TGTGCCAGCAGTGAGGGTTACGAGCAGTACTTC	CASSEGYEQYF